The present TCR beta chain was sequenced within a study of graft-versus-host responses after intestinal transplantation. The data were produced by immunoSEQ multiplex PCR, yet TCRdb's version contains in-frame clones alone and is incomplete. The repertoire has about 25,000 clones, around 85% of them found once; the top ten carry around 0.97%. Trimming at V came to 8 bases and at J to 2 bases, leaving 8 bases not matched to a gene. This CDR3 region has 13 residues. Germline CDR1 reads GTSNPN; CDR2 reads SVGIG (reference sequence). The origin of this receptor is a human patient who received an intestinal transplant, so some T cells may come from the graft donor. J is TRBJ2-5 and V is TRBV30, with 7 bases lining up with TRBD1. The specimen was PBMCs, collected roughly 450 days after intestinal transplant. The CDR3 bases are TGTGCCCGCCGACAGGGTCCGCAAGAGACCCAGTACTTC. Protein: CARRQGPQETQYF.